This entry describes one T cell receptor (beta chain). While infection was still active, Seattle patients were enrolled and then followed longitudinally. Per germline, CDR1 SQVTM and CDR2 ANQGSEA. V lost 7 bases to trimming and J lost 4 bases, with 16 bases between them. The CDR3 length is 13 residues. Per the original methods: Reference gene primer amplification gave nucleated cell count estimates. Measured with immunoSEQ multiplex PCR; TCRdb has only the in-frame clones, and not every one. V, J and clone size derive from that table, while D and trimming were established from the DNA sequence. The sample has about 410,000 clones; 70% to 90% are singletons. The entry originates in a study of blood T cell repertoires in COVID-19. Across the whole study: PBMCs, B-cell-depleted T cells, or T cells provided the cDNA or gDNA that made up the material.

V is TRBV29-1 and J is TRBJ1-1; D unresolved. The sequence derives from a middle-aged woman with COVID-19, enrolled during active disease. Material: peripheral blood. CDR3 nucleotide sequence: TGCAGCGCCGAGGGATGGGGTCCCACTGAAGCTTTCTTT. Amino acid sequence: CSAEGWGPTEAFF.